Listed below are T cell receptor beta chains from one sample, sequenced in a study of T-cell reconstitution after alpha-beta-depleted transplantation in children. TCRdb analysed the PCR reads with MiXCR anew, one entry per CDR3 protein. The data contain about 500,000 distinct CDR3 sequences, approximately 30% of them seen just once; the ten biggest clones take up approximately 2.3%. Specimen: PBMCs from the stem cell graft donor, collected from the stem cell graft. These receptors were collected from a human donor who donated a stem cell graft to a child with aplastic anemia. The CDR3 runs from the conserved cysteine through the conserved F or W. A D gene is named only where the DNA matches it firmly. Rows give clone size only sometimes, using once, few, many, or a class for an expanded clone.

cdr3_nt: TGTGCCTGGAGTTCGACAGGGGTGGGCGAGCAGTACTTC
cdr3_aa: CAWSSTGVGEQYF
cdr3_length: 13
d_call: TRBD1
v_call: TRBV30
j_call: TRBJ2-7
clone_size: few

cdr3_nt: TGTGCCAGCAGTGACCCTCAGCGGGACGGACGCCGGGAGCTGTTTTTT
cdr3_aa: CASSDPQRDGRRELFF
cdr3_length: 16
d_call: TRBD2
v_call: TRBV25-1
j_call: TRBJ2-2
clone_size: few

cdr3_nt: TGTGCTAGTGGCCTCCGATCGGGACGTCTGAACACTGAAGCTTTCTTT
cdr3_aa: CASGLRSGRLNTEAFF
cdr3_length: 16
d_call: -
v_call: TRBV12-5
j_call: TRBJ1-1
clone_size: few

cdr3_nt: TGCAGTGCTAGTTTAGAGGGCGCAGGTCGTGGCTACACCTTC
cdr3_aa: CSASLEGAGRGYTF
cdr3_length: 14
d_call: -
v_call: TRBV20-1
j_call: TRBJ1-2
clone_size: -

cdr3_nt: TGCGCCAGCAGCTCGCTTTGGGGGGCTAGCGAGTCTAGTGAGCAGTTCTTC
cdr3_aa: CASSSLWGASESSEQFF
cdr3_length: 17
d_call: -
v_call: TRBV5-1
j_call: TRBJ2-1
clone_size: few

cdr3_nt: TGTGCCAGCAGCCAAGCGGGCCGGAGTGAAGCTTTCTTT
cdr3_aa: CASSQAGRSEAFF
cdr3_length: 13
d_call: -
v_call: TRBV14
j_call: TRBJ1-1
clone_size: -

cdr3_nt: TGCAGCGTTGACCCATCCGACAGGGGCTATGGCTACACCTTC
cdr3_aa: CSVDPSDRGYGYTF
cdr3_length: 14
d_call: TRBD1
v_call: TRBV29-1
j_call: TRBJ1-2
clone_size: -

cdr3_nt: TGCAGTGCCTCCGGGACGTCGTCCTACAATGAGCAGTTCTTC
cdr3_aa: CSASGTSSYNEQFF
cdr3_length: 14
d_call: -
v_call: TRBV20-1
j_call: TRBJ2-1
clone_size: -

cdr3_nt: TGTGCCAGCAGCTTGGAGTCCGGCAGGAACACCGGGGAGCTGTTTTTT
cdr3_aa: CASSLESGRNTGELFF
cdr3_length: 16
d_call: -
v_call: TRBV5-4
j_call: TRBJ2-2
clone_size: -

cdr3_nt: TGTGCCAGCTCACCGCGCCCAGACAGGGCCCTAGAAGCTTTCTTT
cdr3_aa: CASSPRPDRALEAFF
cdr3_length: 15
d_call: TRBD1
v_call: TRBV18
j_call: TRBJ1-1
clone_size: few

cdr3_nt: TGTGCCAGCAGCGCTCATCCGGGACAGGGTCTCACAGATACGCAGTATTTT
cdr3_aa: CASSAHPGQGLTDTQYF
cdr3_length: 17
d_call: TRBD1
v_call: TRBV7-9
j_call: TRBJ2-3
clone_size: few